These 3 T cell receptor beta chains were all obtained from the same sample, sequenced in a study of blood T cell repertoires in COVID-19. Sequencing was performed with immunoSEQ multiplex PCR; in TCRdb, only in-frame clones are kept and a portion is missing. The sample lists 80,000 to 130,000 clones; about 89% were seen once. Sequences were obtained from peripheral blood. These receptors were taken from a man between 60 and 75 years old with acute or convalescent COVID-19.

The chain couples TRBV19 to TRBJ2-6, with 7 positions matching TRBD2. The CDR3 has 12 amino acids. Losses at the gene ends were 3 bases for V and 12 bases for J; bases not matched to a gene: 2. The germline V gene has CDR1 LNHDA and CDR2 SQIVND (reference sequence). The CDR3 DNA reads as TGTGCCAGTAGTATCTCGGGAGGCGTCCTGACTTTC. It is translated as CASSISGGVLTF.

This chain uses TRBV15 with TRBJ2-3; 14 bases match TRBD2. V trimming: 3 bases; J trimming: 3 bases; junction bases outside the gene matches: 2. The CDR3 consists of 16 residues. The germline V gene has CDR1 LNHNV and CDR2 YYDKDF (reference sequence). The CDR3 loop is CATSSRTSGRTDTQYF. The CDR3, as DNA: TGTGCCACCAGCAGCAGGACTAGCGGGAGGACAGATACGCAGTATTTT.

This chain uses TRBV9 with TRBJ1-2; unclear D gene. Trimming stripped 2 bases from V and 2 bases from J, with 10 bases between. Germline assignment: CDR1 SGDLS and CDR2 YYNGEE. This CDR3 spans 14 amino acids. The CDR3 DNA reads TGTGCCAGCAGCGTCTCGCACCGGAACTATGGCTACACCTTC. It codes for CASSVSHRNYGYTF. Filled out from reference TRBV9 and TRBJ1-2, the complete variable domain reads DSGVTQTPKHLITATGQRVTLRCSPRSGDLSVYWYQQSLDQGLQFLIQYYNGEERAKGNILERFSAQQFPDLHSELNLSSLELGDSALYFCASSVSHRNYGYTFGSGTRLTVV.